This TCR beta chain was captured in a study of shared clonotypes between healthy human individuals. The trim removed 2 bases at V and 1 base at J, leaving 6 bases unmatched. The CDR3 has 16 amino acids. Germline lookup yields CDR1 SEHNR and CDR2 FQNEAQ (reference sequence). The data were produced by immunoSEQ multiplex PCR, yet TCRdb's version contains in-frame clones alone and is incomplete. Of approximately 1.5 million clones in the sample, around 98% were seen once. The chain combines TRBV7-9 with TRBJ1-1, with 8 bases matching TRBD1. Input material: naive CD4+ T cells sorted from blood. Regarding subset: CD45RA+ positively selected. The TCR originated in a man in his thirties or forties in good health. CDR3 protein: CASSLRAGGTNTEAFF. As DNA, the CDR3 is TGTGCCAGCAGCTTAAGGGCAGGGGGCACGAACACTGAAGCTTTCTTT.